This TCR beta chain was documented in a study of OX40 agonist ivuxolimab in advanced cancers. On the study more broadly: Patients were given ivuxolimab, an antibody that agonizes OX40 (CD134).

Clones were read by immunoSEQ multiplex PCR, and TCRdb kept only the in-frame ones, dropping some. The table shows 70,000 to 85,000 clones, with nearly 95% occurring only once. Study findings and constraints: Some of the nonresponding patients also showed low levels of normalized T-cell clonal expansion. Clonal expansion from baseline to week 6 occurred in both CD4+ and CD8+ T cells.

A note on this clone: Its target is not known.

The V end lost 4 bases, the J end lost 3 bases, and 10 bases lay between the germline ends. Germline-derived CDR1 and CDR2 are LGHNT and FRNRAP. CDR3 size: 13 residues. The specimen comprised CD4+ or CD8+ T cells sorted from blood, sampled in a trial of the OX40 agonist ivuxolimab. The chain recombines TRBV12-5 with TRBJ2-7, with D perhaps being TRBD1 or TRBD2 (5 bases each). The TCR originated in an adult with an advanced solid tumor such as melanoma, head and neck, liver or kidney cancer. The CDR3 sequence: CASGSRGSYEQYF. In DNA form, the CDR3 reads TGTGCTAGTGGTTCTCGGGGCAGCTACGAGCAGTACTTC.